This T cell receptor beta chain was documented in a study of CD8+ T cells in alopecia areata. The study's findings and limits: Scalp clonality dropped significantly under tofacitinib, as did expanded CD8+ top-100 clones. It was observed that many expanded lesional clones persisted in scalp and blood during tofacitinib.

This clone occurred once. Its target is not known. Isolated RNA was reverse transcribed into cDNA used as the sequencing template. Clones were sequenced by immunoSEQ multiplex PCR, and TCRdb holds only the in-frame ones, with some missing. The sample yields 98,000 or so clones, 50% to 75% seen once. Treatment here: oral pan-JAK inhibitor, 5-10 mg twice daily. The CDR3 length is 14 residues. V dropped 7 bases and J dropped 3 bases, with 15 bases sitting between them. The germline CDR1 and CDR2 sequences are LNHDA and SQIVND (reference sequence). The chain combines TRBV19 with TRBJ1-1; possibly TRBD1 for D (5 bases). The TCR originated in a human donor with alopecia areata. The specimen was CD8+ T cells sorted from blood, collected at week 4, from a patient treated with tofacitinib. The CDR3 region is CASTRTGTDTEAFF. The CDR3 DNA follows: TGTGCCAGTACCCGAACGGGGACGGACACTGAAGCTTTCTTT.